This TCR beta chain was captured by sequencing in a study of blood T cell repertoires in COVID-19. Turning to the study itself: Some COVID-19 samples were acute and others convalescent; all came from the United States, Italy and Spain. PBMCs, B-cell-depleted T cells, or T cells provided the cDNA or gDNA that made up the material.

Produced via immunoSEQ multiplex PCR; TCRdb's table is partial and in-frame only. The sample shows tens of thousands of clones, around 83% of them seen only once. The CDR3 length is 19 residues. Germline values: CDR1 MDHEN, CDR2 SYDVKM. The ends were cut back, 3 bases at V and 0 bases at J, with 20 bases in the middle. Sequences were obtained from peripheral blood. The gene calls are TRBV28 and TRBJ1-4, with D possibly TRBD1 on 6 matching bases. This sequence originates from an older man with acute or convalescent COVID-19. The chain's CDR3 is CASSFSHGGSGSTNEKLFF. DNA for the CDR3: TGTGCCAGCAGTTTCTCCCATGGGGGCTCGGGGTCAACTAATGAAAAACTGTTTTTT.